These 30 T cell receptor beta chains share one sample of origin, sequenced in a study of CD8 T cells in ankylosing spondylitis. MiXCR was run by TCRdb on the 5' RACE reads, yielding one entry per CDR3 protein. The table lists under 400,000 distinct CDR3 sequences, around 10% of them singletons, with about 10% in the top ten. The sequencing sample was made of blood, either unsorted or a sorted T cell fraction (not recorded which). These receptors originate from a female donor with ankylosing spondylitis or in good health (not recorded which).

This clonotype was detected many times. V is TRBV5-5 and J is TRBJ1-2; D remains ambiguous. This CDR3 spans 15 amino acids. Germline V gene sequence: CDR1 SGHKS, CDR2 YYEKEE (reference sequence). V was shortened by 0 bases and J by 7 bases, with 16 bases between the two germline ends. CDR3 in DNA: TGTGCCAGCAGCTTGGAGGTCAGGATCTATGGTGGCTACACCTTC. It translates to CASSLEVRIYGGYTF.

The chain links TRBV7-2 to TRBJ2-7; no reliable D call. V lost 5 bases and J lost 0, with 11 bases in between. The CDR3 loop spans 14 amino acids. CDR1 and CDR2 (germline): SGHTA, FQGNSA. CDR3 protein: CASSTRTHSYEQYF. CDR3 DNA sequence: TGTGCCAGCAGCACGCGGACCCACTCCTACGAGCAGTACTTC. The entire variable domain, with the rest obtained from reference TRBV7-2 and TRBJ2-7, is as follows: GAGVSQSPSNKVTEKGKDVELRCDPISGHTALYWYRQSLGQGLEFLIYFQGNSAPDKSGLPSDRFSAERTGGSVSTLTIQRTQQEDSAVYLCASSTRTHSYEQYFGPGTRLTVT.

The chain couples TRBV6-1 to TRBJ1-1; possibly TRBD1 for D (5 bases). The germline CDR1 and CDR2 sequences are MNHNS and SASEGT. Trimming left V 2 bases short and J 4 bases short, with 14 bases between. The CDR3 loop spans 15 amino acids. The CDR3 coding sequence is TGTGCCAGCAGTGAAATCGGGGGTTCGGGCACTGAAGCTTTCTTT. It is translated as CASSEIGGSGTEAFF.

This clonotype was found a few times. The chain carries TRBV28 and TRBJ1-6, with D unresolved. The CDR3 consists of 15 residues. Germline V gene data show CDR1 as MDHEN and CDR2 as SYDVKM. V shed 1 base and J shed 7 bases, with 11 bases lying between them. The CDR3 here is CASSLYVSLNSPLHF. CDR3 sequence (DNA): TGTGCCAGCAGTTTATATGTCAGCCTCAATTCACCCCTCCACTTT.

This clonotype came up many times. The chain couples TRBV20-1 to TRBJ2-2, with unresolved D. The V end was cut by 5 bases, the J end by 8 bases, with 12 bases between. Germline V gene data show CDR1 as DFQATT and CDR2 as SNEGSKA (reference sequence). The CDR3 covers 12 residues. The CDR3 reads CSAVLGAGELFF. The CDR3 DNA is TGCAGTGCTGTTCTAGGTGCGGGGGAGCTGTTTTTT.

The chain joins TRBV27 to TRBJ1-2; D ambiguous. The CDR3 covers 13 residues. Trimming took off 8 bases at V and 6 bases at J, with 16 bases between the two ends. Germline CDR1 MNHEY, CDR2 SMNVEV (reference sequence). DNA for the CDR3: TGTGCCAGCCGTCCCCGTGATCTCAATGGCTACACCTTC. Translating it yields CASRPRDLNGYTF.

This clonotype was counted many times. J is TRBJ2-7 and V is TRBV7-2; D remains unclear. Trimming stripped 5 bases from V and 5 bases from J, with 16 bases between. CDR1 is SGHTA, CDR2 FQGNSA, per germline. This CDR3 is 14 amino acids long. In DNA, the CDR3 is TGTGCCAGCAGCCCATTTTTCAACATGAACGAGCAGTACTTC. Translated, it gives CASSPFFNMNEQYF.

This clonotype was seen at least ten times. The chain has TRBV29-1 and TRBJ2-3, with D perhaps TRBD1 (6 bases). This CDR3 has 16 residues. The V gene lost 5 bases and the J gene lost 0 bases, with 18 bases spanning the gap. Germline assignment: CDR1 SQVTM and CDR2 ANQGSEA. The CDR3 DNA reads TGCAGCGTTCAGAGCACAGGGATCCCTAGCACAGATACGCAGTATTTT. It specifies CSVQSTGIPSTDTQYF.

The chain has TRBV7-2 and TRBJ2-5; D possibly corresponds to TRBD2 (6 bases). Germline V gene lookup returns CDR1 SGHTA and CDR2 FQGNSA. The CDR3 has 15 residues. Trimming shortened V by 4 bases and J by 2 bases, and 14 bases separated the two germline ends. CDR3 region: CASSSSLATQETQYF. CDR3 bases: TGTGCCAGCAGCTCCTCTCTAGCGACACAAGAGACCCAGTACTTC.

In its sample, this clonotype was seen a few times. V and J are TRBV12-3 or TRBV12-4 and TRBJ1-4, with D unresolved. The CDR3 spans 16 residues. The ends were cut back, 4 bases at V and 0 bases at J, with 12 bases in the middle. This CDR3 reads CASSSGLRATNEKLFF. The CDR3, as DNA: TGTGCCAGCAGTTCCGGTTTGAGGGCAACTAATGAAAAACTGTTTTTT.

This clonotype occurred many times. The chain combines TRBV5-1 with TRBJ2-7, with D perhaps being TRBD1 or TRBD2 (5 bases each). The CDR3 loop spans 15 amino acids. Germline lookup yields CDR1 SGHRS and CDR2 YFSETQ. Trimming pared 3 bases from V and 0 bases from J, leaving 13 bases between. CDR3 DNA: TGCGCCAGCAGCTCAAACTGGGACCGCTCCTACGAGCAGTACTTC. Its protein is CASSSNWDRSYEQYF.

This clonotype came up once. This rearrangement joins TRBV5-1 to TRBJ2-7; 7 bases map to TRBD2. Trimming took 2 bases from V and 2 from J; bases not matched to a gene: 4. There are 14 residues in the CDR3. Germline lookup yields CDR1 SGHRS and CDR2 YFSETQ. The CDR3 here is CASSFGGGTYEQYF. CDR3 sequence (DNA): TGCGCCAGCAGCTTCGGCGGGGGAACCTACGAGCAGTACTTC.

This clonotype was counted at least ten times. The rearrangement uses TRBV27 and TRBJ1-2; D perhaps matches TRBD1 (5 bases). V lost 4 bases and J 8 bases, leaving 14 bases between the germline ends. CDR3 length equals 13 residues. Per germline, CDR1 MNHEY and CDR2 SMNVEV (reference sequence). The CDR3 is CASSSQGPLGYTF. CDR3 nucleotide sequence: TGTGCCAGCAGTTCTCAGGGACCTTTGGGCTACACCTTC.

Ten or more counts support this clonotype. DNA of the CDR3: TGCGCCAGCAGTGAGGGTCTGTACTACGAGCAGTACTTC. As protein: CASSEGLYYEQYF. The chain links TRBV10-2 to TRBJ2-7; D gene ambiguous. Germline V lookup: CDR1 WSHSY, CDR2 SAAADI. This CDR3 comprises 13 residues. The germline V and J ends were trimmed by 2 bases and 3 bases, with 8 bases remaining between them.

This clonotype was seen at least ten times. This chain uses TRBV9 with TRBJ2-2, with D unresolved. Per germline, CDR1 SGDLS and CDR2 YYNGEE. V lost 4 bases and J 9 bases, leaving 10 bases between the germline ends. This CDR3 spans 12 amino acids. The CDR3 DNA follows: TGTGCCAGCAGCCCTAATTCCCGGGAGCTGTTTTTT. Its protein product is CASSPNSRELFF.

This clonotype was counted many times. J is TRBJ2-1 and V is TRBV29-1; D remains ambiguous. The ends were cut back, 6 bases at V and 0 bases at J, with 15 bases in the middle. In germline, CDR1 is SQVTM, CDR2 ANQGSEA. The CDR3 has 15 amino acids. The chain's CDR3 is CSVDRTISSYNEQFF. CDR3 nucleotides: TGCAGCGTAGATAGGACCATCAGCTCCTACAATGAGCAGTTCTTC.

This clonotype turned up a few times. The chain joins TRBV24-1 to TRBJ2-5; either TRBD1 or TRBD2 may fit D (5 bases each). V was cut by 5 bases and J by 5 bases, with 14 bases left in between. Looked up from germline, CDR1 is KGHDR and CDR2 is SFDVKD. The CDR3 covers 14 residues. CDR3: CATSGTSRGETQYF. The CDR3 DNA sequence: TGTGCCACCAGTGGGACATCCCGAGGGGAGACCCAGTACTTC.

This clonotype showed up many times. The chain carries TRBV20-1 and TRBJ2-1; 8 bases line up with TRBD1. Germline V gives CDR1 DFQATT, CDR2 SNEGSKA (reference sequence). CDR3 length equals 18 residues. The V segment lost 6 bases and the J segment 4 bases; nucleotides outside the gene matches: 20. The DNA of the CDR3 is TGCAGTGCGTACATCCAGGGGGCGCGGGGTACTTTTTACAATGAGCAGTTCTTC. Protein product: CSAYIQGARGTFYNEQFF.

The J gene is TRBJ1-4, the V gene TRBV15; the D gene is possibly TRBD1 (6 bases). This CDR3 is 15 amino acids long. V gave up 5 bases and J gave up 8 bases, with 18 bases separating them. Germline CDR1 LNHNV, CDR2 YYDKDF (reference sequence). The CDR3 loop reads CATSGSGAGREKLFF. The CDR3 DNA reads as TGTGCCACCAGCGGGTCAGGGGCAGGGCGCGAAAAACTGTTTTTT.

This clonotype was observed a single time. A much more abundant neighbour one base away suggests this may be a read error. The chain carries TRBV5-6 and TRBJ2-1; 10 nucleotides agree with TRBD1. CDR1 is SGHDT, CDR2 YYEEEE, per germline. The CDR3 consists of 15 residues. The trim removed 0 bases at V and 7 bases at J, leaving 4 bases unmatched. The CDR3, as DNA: TGTGCCAGCAGCTTGGACGGGACAGGGGAGAATGAGCAGTTCTTC. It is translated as CASSLDGTGENEQFF.

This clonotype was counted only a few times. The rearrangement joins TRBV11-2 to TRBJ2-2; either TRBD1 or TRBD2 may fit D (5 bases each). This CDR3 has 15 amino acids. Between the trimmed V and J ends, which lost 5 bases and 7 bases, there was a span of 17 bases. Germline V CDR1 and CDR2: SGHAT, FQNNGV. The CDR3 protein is CASSPPQGRGGELFF. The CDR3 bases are TGTGCCAGCAGCCCCCCGCAGGGCCGGGGCGGGGAGCTGTTTTTT. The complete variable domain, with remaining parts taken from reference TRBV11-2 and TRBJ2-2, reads EAGVAQSPRYKIIEKRQSVAFWCNPISGHATLYWYQQILGQGPKLLIQFQNNGVVDDSQLPKDRFSAERLKGVDSTLKIQPAKLEDSAVYLCASSPPQGRGGELFFGEGSRLTVL.

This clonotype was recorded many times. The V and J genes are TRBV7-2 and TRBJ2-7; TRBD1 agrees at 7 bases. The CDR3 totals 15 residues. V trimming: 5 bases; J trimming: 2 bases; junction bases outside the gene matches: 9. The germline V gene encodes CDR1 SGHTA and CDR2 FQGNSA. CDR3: CASSLPDRTPYEQYF. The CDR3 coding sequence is TGTGCCAGCAGCCTACCGGACAGGACCCCCTACGAGCAGTACTTC.

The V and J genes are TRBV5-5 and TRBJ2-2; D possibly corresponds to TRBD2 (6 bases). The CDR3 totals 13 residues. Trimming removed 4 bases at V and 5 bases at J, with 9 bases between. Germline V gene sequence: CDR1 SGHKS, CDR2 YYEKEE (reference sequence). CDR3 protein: CASSGTVTGELFF. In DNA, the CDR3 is TGTGCCAGCAGCGGGACTGTGACCGGGGAGCTGTTTTTT.

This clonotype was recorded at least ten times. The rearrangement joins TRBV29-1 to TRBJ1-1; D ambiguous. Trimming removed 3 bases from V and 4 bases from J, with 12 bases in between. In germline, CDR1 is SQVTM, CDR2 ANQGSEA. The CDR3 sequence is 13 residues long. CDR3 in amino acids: CSVDPRVGTEAFF. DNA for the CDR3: TGCAGCGTTGATCCGAGGGTTGGCACTGAAGCTTTCTTT.

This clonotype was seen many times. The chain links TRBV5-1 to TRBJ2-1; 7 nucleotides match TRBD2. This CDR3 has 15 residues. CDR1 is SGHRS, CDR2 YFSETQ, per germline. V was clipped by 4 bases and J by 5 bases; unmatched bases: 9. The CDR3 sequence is CASSGASGANNEQFF. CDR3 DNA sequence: TGCGCCAGCAGCGGGGCTAGCGGCGCAAACAATGAGCAGTTCTTC.

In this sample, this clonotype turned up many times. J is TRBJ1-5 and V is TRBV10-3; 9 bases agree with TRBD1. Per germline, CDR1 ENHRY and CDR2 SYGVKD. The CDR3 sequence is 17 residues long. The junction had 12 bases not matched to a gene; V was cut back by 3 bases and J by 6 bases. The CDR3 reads CAISDRPGTGTGQPQHF. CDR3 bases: TGTGCCATCAGTGACCGACCAGGGACAGGGACCGGTCAGCCCCAGCATTTT.

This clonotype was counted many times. CDR3 loop: CASSLVSGDTSYEQYF. The DNA of the CDR3 is TGTGCCAGCAGCTTAGTTTCGGGAGACACTAGCTACGAGCAGTACTTC. This chain links TRBV7-2 with TRBJ2-7; D is possibly TRBD2 (6 bases). V lost 1 base and J 3 bases, leaving 16 bases between the germline ends. The CDR3 is 16 residues long. Looked up from germline, CDR1 is SGHTA and CDR2 is FQGNSA.

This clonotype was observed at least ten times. CDR3: CAISDGGFSYNEQFF. The CDR3 DNA reads as TGTGCCATCAGTGATGGAGGTTTTTCCTACAATGAGCAGTTCTTC. This chain links TRBV10-3 with TRBJ2-1; D is perhaps TRBD2 (5 bases). The CDR3 sequence is 15 residues long. Germline V gene data show CDR1 as ENHRY and CDR2 as SYGVKD. V dropped 3 bases and J dropped 1 base, with 10 bases sitting between them.

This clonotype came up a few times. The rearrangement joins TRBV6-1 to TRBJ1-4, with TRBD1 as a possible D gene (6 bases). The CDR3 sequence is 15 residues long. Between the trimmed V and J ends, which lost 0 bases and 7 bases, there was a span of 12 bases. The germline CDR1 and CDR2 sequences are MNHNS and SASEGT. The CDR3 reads CASSEAARGVEKLFF. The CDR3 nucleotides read TGTGCCAGCAGTGAAGCTGCCAGGGGAGTTGAAAAACTGTTTTTT.

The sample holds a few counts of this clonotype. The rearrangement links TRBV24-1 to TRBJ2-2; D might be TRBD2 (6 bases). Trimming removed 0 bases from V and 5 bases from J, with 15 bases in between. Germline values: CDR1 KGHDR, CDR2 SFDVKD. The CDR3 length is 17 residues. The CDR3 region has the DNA TGTGCCACCAGTGATTTGACCGGGACTGCGGGGACCGGGGAGCTGTTTTTT. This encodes CATSDLTGTAGTGELFF.